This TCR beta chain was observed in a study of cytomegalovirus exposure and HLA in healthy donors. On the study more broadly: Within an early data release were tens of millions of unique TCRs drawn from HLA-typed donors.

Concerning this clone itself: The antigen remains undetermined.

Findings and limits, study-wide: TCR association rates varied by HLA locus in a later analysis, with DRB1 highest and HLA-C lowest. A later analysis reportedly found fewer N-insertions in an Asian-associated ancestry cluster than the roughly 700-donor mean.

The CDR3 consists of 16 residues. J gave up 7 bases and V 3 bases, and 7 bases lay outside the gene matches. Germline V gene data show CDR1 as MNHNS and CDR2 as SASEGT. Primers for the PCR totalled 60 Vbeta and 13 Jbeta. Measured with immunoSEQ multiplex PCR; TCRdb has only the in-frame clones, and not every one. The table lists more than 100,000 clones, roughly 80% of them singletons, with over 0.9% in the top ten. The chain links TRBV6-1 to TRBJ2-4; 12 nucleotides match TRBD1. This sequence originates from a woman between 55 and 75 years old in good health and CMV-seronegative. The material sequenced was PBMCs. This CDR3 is CASSDPGQGARNIQYF. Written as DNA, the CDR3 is TGTGCCAGCAGTGACCCGGGACAGGGGGCGCGGAACATTCAGTACTTC.